Below, one TCR beta chain is given with its context. Its cognate antigen is unknown. This sample stems from a study of blood T cells in healthy people across ages. Overall study: In model experiments, template switching was able to capture about one barcoded beta molecule for every two T cells that were present. Whole-study results and caveats: Long-lived donors carried more naive CD4+ cells and greater diversity than aged donors.

Trimming removed 3 bases from V and 5 bases from J, with 5 bases in between. The CDR3 contains 12 residues. PCR was performed a second time for roughly 6 to 12 cycles using a sample-barcoded 5' primer and a J-beta primer mix. Every cDNA molecule carried a tag from a template-switch adaptor bearing 12 random nucleotides. All samples gave at least 2.5 million CDR3-containing paired-end reads. MiXCR, applied by TCRdb to the 5' RACE reads, yields one record per CDR3 protein. The sample shows 1.5 million to 2 million distinct CDR3 sequences, around 48% of them seen only once. Sequences were obtained from blood. This clonotype was sampled from a woman in her forties in good health. J is TRBJ2-1 and V is TRBV12-3 or TRBV12-4, with no clear D. CDR3 loop: CASSFWDNEQFF. The CDR3 DNA is TGTGCCAGCAGTTTTTGGGACAATGAGCAGTTCTTC.